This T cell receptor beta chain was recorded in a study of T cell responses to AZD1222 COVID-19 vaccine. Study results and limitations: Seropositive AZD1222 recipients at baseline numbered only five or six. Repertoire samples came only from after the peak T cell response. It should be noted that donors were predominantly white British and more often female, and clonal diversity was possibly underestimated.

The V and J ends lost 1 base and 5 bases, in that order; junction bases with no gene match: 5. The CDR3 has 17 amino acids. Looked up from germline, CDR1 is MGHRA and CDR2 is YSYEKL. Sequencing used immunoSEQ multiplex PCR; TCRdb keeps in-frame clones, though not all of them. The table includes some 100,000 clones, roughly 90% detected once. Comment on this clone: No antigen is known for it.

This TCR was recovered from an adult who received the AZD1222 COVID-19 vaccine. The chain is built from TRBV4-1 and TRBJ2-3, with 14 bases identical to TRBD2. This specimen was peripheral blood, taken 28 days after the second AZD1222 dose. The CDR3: CASSQAGTSGGEDTQYF. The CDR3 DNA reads TGCGCCAGCAGCCAAGCTGGGACTAGCGGGGGTGAAGATACGCAGTATTTT.